Listed below are T cell receptor beta chains from one sample, sequenced in a study of blood T cell dynamics during melanoma immunotherapy. Some clones are missing from TCRdb's copy, which holds only in-frame ones; the method was immunoSEQ multiplex PCR. Among 150 to 200 clones listed, about 93% were seen once. Sequenced material: naive CD8+ T cells from blood, taken from a patient treated with checkpoint blockade. Every receptor here comes from a human donor with melanoma. Each CDR3 is given with its conserved first and last residue. The order of the fields is clone size, V gene, J gene, D gene, CDR3 protein, CDR3 DNA. The D gene is left open where the match is weak. Not every row has a clone size; where given, it reads once, few, many or a size class.

few,TRBV7-7,TRBJ2-7,NA,CASSLYQGYEQYF,TGTGCTAGCAGCTTATATCAGGGCTACGAGCAGTACTTC
once,TRBV9,TRBJ2-3,TRBD1,CASSVGTGSTDTQYF,TGTGCCAGCAGCGTCGGGACAGGTAGCACAGATACGCAGTATTTT
NA,TRBV21-1,TRBJ2-2,NA,CASSKNRTGIPGELFF,TGTGCCAGCAGCAAAAACAGGACAGGGATTCCCGGGGAGCTGTTTTTT
NA,TRBV28,TRBJ2-1,TRBD1,CASSSSRDRGNNEQFF,TGTGCCAGCAGTTCCTCCCGAGACAGGGGCAACAATGAGCAGTTCTTC
NA,TRBV5-4,TRBJ2-7,TRBD2,CASSLDRGSSYEQYF,TGTGCCAGCAGCCTCGATCGCGGGAGCTCCTACGAGCAGTACTTC
NA,TRBV5-5,TRBJ2-7,NA,CASSSLTGTMTYEQYF,TGTGCCAGCAGCTCCTTGACCGGGACGATGACCTACGAGCAGTACTTC
NA,TRBV11-2,TRBJ2-1,TRBD2,CASSLVPSGNEQFF,TGTGCCAGCAGCTTAGTTCCTAGCGGGAATGAGCAGTTCTTC
NA,TRBV27,TRBJ2-1,TRBD2,CASSFSSSGTYNEQFF,TGTGCCAGCAGTTTTTCCTCTAGCGGAACCTACAATGAGCAGTTCTTC
NA,TRBV11-2,TRBJ2-4,NA,CASSLDNQNIQYF,TGTGCCAGCAGCTTAGACAACCAAAACATTCAGTACTTC
NA,TRBV10-3,TRBJ1-3,NA,CAIRTGSGNTIYF,TGTGCCATCAGGACAGGTTCTGGAAACACCATATATTTT
once,TRBV19,TRBJ2-3,NA,CASSLFWKGPTDTQYF,TGTGCCAGTAGTCTTTTTTGGAAGGGACCCACAGATACGCAGTATTTT
NA,TRBV14,TRBJ1-2,TRBD1,CASSQAAGGSYGYTF,TGTGCCAGCAGCCAAGCCGCAGGGGGCAGCTATGGCTACACCTTC
few,TRBV7-9,TRBJ2-7,NA,CASSLGLGDEQYF,TGTGCCAGCAGCTTAGGTTTGGGCGACGAGCAGTACTTC
NA,TRBV28,TRBJ1-1,NA,CASSFPLTPNTEAFF,TGTGCCAGCAGTTTCCCCCTAACACCGAACACTGAAGCTTTCTTT
NA,TRBV6-5,TRBJ2-7,TRBD1,CASSYSASGGLYEQYF,TGTGCCAGCAGTTACTCGGCCTCAGGGGGCCTCTACGAGCAGTACTTC
NA,TRBV29-1,TRBJ1-2,NA,CSVEDTADGYTF,TGCAGCGTTGAAGACACGGCAGATGGCTACACCTTC
NA,TRBV7-2,TRBJ2-1,NA,CASTLRLSYNEQFF,TGTGCCAGCACCTTGAGGCTCTCCTACAATGAGCAGTTCTTC
NA,TRBV6-6,TRBJ2-7,TRBD2,CASTGGVWPYEQYF,TGTGCCAGCACCGGGGGGGTTTGGCCCTACGAGCAGTACTTC
NA,TRBV7-2,TRBJ2-7,TRBD1,CASSHRGYEQYF,TGTGCCAGCAGCCACAGGGGCTACGAGCAGTACTTC
NA,TRBV2,TRBJ2-7,NA,CASTETYEQYF,TGTGCCAGCACCGAGACCTACGAGCAGTACTTC
NA,TRBV15,TRBJ1-1,NA,CATSSYRENTEAFF,TGTGCCACCAGCAGCTACAGGGAGAACACTGAAGCTTTCTTT
NA,TRBV7-9,TRBJ2-5,NA,CASIQTGKETQYF,TGTGCCAGCATCCAGACGGGGAAAGAGACCCAGTACTTC
NA,TRBV7-8,TRBJ2-5,TRBD2,CASSLLAGRGETQYF,TGTGCCAGCAGCTTACTAGCGGGAAGGGGGGAGACCCAGTACTTC
NA,TRBV19,TRBJ2-6,NA,CASSIDSSGANVLTF,TGTGCCAGTAGTATTGACAGCTCTGGGGCCAACGTCCTGACTTTC
NA,TRBV19,TRBJ2-7,NA,CASSIEGIASYEQYF,TGTGCCAGTAGTATAGAGGGTATCGCATCCTACGAGCAGTACTTC
NA,TRBV5-4,TRBJ2-3,TRBD2,CASSSPSGPEDTQYF,TGTGCCAGCAGCTCCCCTAGCGGACCCGAGGATACGCAGTATTTT
NA,TRBV6-7,TRBJ2-6,NA,CASSNLQSRANVLTF,TGTGCCAGCAGTAATTTACAAAGTCGGGCCAACGTCCTGACTTTC
NA,TRBV5-6,TRBJ2-5,TRBD1,CASSKGQPGWETQYF,TGTGCCAGCAGCAAGGGACAGCCCGGCTGGGAGACCCAGTACTTC
NA,TRBV6-6,TRBJ2-7,NA,CASSYSVRYEQYF,TGTGCCAGCAGTTACTCTGTCCGCTACGAGCAGTACTTC
NA,TRBV4-1,TRBJ2-5,NA,CASSPNPGDKETQYF,TGCGCCAGCAGCCCCAACCCGGGAGACAAAGAGACCCAGTACTTC
NA,TRBV12-5,TRBJ2-7,TRBD2,CASANLAGNYEQYF,TGTGCTAGTGCCAATCTAGCGGGCAACTACGAGCAGTACTTC
NA,TRBV27,TRBJ2-7,NA,CASSSTAYLSYEQYF,TGTGCCAGCAGTTCGACAGCGTACCTATCATACGAGCAGTACTTC
NA,TRBV6-1,TRBJ2-2,NA,CASSEGFVAPGELFF,TGTGCCAGCAGTGAAGGTTTCGTAGCTCCCGGGGAGCTGTTTTTT
NA,TRBV12-5,TRBJ2-6,NA,CASGAVAAGQSRANVLTF,TGTGCTAGTGGTGCAGTCGCTGCAGGACAAAGTCGGGCCAACGTCCTGACTTTC
NA,TRBV11-2,TRBJ2-3,NA,CASSPEPSFGTDTQYF,TGTGCCAGCAGCCCCGAACCGTCCTTTGGCACAGATACGCAGTATTTT
NA,TRBV29-1,TRBJ1-1,TRBD1,CSVVPGQGPPAFF,TGCAGCGTTGTACCGGGACAGGGGCCTCCGGCTTTCTTT
NA,TRBV5-1,TRBJ2-1,NA,CASSLATTLYNEQFF,TGCGCCAGCAGCTTGGCCACGACACTCTACAATGAGCAGTTCTTC
once,TRBV7-3,TRBJ1-3,TRBD1,CASSLGTGAGNTIYF,TGTGCCAGCAGCCTCGGGACAGGGGCTGGAAACACCATATATTTT
NA,TRBV7-9,TRBJ2-7,TRBD2,CASSQGSGRARYEQYF,TGTGCCAGCAGCCAAGGGAGCGGGAGGGCTAGGTACGAGCAGTACTTC
NA,TRBV28,TRBJ2-1,TRBD2,CAVIAGGDYNEQFF,TGTGCCGTAATAGCGGGAGGGGACTACAATGAGCAGTTCTTC
NA,TRBV27,TRBJ1-1,NA,CASSLSGFGTEAFF,TGTGCCAGCAGTTTATCGGGGTTCGGGACTGAAGCTTTCTTT
NA,TRBV5-8,TRBJ2-3,TRBD2,CASGGGSFTDTQYF,TGTGCCAGCGGCGGGGGATCCTTCACAGATACGCAGTATTTT
NA,TRBV27,TRBJ2-5,NA,CASSLGGRQETQYF,TGTGCCAGCAGTTTGGGTGGGCGCCAAGAGACCCAGTACTTC
NA,TRBV18,TRBJ1-1,NA,CASSPQGGTEAFF,TGTGCCAGCTCACCACAGGGAGGAACTGAAGCTTTCTTT
NA,TRBV7-6,TRBJ2-1,TRBD2,CASSSSGLAGAMFSYNEQFF,TGTGCCAGCAGCTCCTCGGGACTAGCGGGAGCCATGTTCTCCTACAATGAGCAGTTCTTC